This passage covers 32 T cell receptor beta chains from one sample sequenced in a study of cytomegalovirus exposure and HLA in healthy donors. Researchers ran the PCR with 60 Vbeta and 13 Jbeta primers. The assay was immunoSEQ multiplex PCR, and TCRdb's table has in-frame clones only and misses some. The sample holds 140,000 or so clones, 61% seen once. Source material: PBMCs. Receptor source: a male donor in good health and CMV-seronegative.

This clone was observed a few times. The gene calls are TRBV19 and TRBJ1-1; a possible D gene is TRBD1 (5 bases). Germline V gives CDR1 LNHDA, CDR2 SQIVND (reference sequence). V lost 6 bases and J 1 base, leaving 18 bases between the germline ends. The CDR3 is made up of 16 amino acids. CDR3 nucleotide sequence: TGTGCCAGTAGCATGCCCTGGGGGGAAGAGAACACTGAAGCTTTCTTT. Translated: CASSMPWGEENTEAFF.

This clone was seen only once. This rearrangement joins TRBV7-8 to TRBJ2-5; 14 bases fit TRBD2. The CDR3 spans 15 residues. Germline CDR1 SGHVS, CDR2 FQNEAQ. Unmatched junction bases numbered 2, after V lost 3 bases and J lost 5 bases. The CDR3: CASSFRLAGGETQYF. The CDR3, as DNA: TGTGCCAGCAGCTTCCGACTAGCGGGGGGGGAGACCCAGTACTTC.

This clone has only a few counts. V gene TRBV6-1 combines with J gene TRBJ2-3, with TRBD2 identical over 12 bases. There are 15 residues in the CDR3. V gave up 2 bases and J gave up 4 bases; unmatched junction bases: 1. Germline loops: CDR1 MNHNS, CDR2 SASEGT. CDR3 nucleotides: TGTGCCAGCAGTGAACTAGCGGGGGGGGCAGATACGCAGTATTTT. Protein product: CASSELAGGADTQYF.

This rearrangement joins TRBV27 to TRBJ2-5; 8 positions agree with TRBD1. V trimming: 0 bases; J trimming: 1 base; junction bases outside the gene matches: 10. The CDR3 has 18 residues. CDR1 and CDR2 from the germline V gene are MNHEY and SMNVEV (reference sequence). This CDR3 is CASSLSYFRDRTQETQYF. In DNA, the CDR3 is TGTGCCAGCAGTTTATCGTACTTCCGGGACAGGACCCAAGAGACCCAGTACTTC.

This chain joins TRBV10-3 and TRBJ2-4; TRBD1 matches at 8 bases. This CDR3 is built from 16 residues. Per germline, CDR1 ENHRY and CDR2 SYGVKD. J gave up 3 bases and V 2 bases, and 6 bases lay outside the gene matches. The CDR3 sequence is CAISEGQGAVKNIQYF. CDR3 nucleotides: TGTGCCATCAGTGAGGGGCAGGGGGCGGTCAAAAACATTCAGTACTTC.

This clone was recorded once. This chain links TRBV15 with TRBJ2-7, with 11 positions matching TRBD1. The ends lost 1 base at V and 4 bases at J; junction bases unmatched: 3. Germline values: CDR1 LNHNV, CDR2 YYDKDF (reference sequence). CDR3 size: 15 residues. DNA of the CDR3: TGTGCCACCAGCAGAGCCGGGACAGGGGGGTACGAGCAGTACTTC. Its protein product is CATSRAGTGGYEQYF.

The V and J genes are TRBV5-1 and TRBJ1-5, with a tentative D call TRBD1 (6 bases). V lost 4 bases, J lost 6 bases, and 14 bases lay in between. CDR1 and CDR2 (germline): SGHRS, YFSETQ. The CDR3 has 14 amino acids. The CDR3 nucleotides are TGCGCCAGCAGCCCAGGGACAAGTATTCAGCCCCAGCATTTT. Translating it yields CASSPGTSIQPQHF.

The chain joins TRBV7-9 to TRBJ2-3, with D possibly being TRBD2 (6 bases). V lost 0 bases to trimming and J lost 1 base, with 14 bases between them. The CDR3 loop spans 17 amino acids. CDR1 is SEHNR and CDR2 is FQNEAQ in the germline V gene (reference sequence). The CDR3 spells CASSLASTSSGTDTQYF. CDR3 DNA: TGTGCCAGCAGCTTAGCCTCGACTAGTTCGGGCACAGATACGCAGTATTTT.

CDR3 nucleotide sequence: TGTGCCAGCAGCCGTGGCCTAACAGGACAAGGGGAAAGGGGCCACACAGATACGCAGTATTTT. It specifies CASSRGLTGQGERGHTDTQYF. The rearrangement links TRBV4-2 to TRBJ2-3; D is possibly TRBD1 (5 bases). Germline-derived CDR1 and CDR2 are LGHNA and YNFKEQ. With 4 bases removed from V and 2 bases from J, the gap between germline ends came to 31 bases. CDR3 size: 21 residues.

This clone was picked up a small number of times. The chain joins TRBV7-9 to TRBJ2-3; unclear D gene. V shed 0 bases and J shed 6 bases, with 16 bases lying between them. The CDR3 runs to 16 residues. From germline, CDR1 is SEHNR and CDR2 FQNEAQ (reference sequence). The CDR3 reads CASSLASSSTVDTQYF. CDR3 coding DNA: TGTGCCAGCAGCTTAGCGAGCTCTTCCACAGTGGATACGCAGTATTTT.

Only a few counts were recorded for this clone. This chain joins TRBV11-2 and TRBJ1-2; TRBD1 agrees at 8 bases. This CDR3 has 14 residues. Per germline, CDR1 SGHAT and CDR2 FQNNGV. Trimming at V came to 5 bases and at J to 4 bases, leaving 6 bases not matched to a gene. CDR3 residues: CASSPDREAYGYTF. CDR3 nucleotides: TGTGCCAGCAGCCCGGACAGGGAGGCCTATGGCTACACCTTC. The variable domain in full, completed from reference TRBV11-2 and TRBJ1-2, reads EAGVAQSPRYKIIEKRQSVAFWCNPISGHATLYWYQQILGQGPKLLIQFQNNGVVDDSQLPKDRFSAERLKGVDSTLKIQPAKLEDSAVYLCASSPDREAYGYTFGSGTRLTVV.

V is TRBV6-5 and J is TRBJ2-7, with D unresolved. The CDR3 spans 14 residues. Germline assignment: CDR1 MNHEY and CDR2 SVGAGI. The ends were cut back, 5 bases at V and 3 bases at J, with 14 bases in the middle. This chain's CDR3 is CASSTESLNYEQYF. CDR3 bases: TGTGCCAGCAGTACCGAGAGCCTGAACTACGAGCAGTACTTC.

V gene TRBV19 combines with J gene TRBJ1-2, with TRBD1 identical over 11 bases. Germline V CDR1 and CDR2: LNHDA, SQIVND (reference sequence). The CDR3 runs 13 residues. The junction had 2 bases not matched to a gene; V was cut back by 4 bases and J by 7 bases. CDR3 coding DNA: TGTGCCAGTAGTACGGACAGGGGGCGTGGCTACACCTTC. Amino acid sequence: CASSTDRGRGYTF.

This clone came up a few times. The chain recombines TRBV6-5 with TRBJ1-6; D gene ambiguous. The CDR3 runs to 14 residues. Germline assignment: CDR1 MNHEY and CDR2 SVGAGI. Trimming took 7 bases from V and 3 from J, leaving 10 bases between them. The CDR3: CASKYGFYNSPLHF. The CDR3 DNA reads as TGTGCCAGCAAATACGGGTTCTATAATTCACCCCTCCACTTT.

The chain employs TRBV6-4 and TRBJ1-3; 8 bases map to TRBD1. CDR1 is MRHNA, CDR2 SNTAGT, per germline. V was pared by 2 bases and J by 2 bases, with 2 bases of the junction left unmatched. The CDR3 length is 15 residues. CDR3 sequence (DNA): TGTGCCAGCAGTGACGGGACAGGCCCTGGAAACACCATATATTTT. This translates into CASSDGTGPGNTIYF.

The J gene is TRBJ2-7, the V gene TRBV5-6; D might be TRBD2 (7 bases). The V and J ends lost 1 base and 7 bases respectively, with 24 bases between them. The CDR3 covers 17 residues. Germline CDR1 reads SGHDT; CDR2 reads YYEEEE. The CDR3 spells CASSLFRLGQGRGEQYF. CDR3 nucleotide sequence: TGTGCCAGCAGCTTGTTCCGGCTCGGGCAGGGGCGGGGGGAGCAGTACTTC.

This chain's CDR3 is CAIRPGQATDTQYF. The DNA of the CDR3 is TGTGCCATCAGGCCCGGACAGGCCACAGATACGCAGTATTTT. The chain uses TRBV10-3 and TRBJ2-3; TRBD1 matches 7 bases. This CDR3 is built from 14 residues. The V and J ends lost 6 bases and 2 bases, in that order; junction bases with no gene match: 5. Per the germline V gene, CDR1 is ENHRY and CDR2 is SYGVKD.

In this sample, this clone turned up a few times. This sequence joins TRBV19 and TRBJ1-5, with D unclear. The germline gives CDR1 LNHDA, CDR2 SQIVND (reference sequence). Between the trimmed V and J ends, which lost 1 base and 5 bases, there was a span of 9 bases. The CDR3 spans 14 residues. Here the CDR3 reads CASSIAEADQPQHF. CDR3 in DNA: TGTGCCAGTAGTATAGCAGAGGCTGATCAGCCCCAGCATTTT.

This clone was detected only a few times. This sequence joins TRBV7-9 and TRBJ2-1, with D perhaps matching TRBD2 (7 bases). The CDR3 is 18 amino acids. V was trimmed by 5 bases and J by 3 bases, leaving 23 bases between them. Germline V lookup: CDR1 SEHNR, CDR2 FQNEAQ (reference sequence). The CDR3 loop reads CASSGRQGGAGDYNEQFF. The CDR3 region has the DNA TGTGCCAGCAGCGGACGACAAGGGGGTGCGGGGGACTACAATGAGCAGTTCTTC.

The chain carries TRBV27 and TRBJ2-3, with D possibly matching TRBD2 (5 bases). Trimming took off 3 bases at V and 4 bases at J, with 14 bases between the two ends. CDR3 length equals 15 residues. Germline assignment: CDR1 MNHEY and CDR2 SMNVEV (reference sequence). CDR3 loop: CASSFGNSPADTQYF. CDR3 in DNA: TGTGCCAGCAGTTTCGGGAACTCCCCAGCAGATACGCAGTATTTT.

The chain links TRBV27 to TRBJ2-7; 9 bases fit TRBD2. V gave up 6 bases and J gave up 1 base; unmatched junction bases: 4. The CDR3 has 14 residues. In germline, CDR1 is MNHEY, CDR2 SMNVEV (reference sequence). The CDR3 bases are TGTGCCAGCAGGGCGGGGGGGAAGTCCTACGAGCAGTACTTC. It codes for CASRAGGKSYEQYF.

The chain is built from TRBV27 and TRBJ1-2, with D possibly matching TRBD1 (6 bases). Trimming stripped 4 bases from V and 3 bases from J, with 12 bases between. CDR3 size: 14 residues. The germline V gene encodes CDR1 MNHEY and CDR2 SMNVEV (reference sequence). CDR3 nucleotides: TGTGCCAGCAGTTCAACAGGGACCTACTATGGCTACACCTTC. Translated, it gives CASSSTGTYYGYTF.

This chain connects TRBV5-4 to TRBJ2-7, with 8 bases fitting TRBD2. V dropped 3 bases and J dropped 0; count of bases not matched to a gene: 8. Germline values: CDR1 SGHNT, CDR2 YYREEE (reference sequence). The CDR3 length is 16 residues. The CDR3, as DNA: TGTGCCAGCAGCTCCGGCGGGGGGCGAGGCTCCTACGAGCAGTACTTC. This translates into CASSSGGGRGSYEQYF.

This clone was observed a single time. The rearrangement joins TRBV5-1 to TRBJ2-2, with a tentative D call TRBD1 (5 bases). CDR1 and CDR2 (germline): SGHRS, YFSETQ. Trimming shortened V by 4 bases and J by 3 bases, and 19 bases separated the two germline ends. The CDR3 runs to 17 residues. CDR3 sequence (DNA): TGCGCCAGCAGCGCGGACAAGGCGCAGTGGGACACCGGGGAGCTGTTTTTT. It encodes CASSADKAQWDTGELFF. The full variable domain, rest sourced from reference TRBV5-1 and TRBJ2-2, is KAGVTQTPRYLIKTRGQQVTLSCSPISGHRSVSWYQQTPGQGLQFLFEYFSETQRNKGNFPGRFSGRQFSNSRSEMNVSTLELGDSALYLCASSADKAQWDTGELFFGEGSRLTVL.

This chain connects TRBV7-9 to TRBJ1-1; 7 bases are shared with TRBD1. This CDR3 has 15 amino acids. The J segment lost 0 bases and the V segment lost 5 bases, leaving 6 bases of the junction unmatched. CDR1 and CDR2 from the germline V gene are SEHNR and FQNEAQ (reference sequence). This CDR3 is CASSGGQPLNTEAFF. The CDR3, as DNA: TGTGCCAGCAGCGGGGGACAGCCCTTGAACACTGAAGCTTTCTTT.

DNA for the CDR3: TGTGCCAGCAGCTGGGGGACAGGGCGTAGTCAGCCCCAGCATTTT. Protein sequence: CASSWGTGRSQPQHF. This chain connects TRBV5-8 to TRBJ1-5; TRBD1 agrees at 9 bases. J lost 6 bases, V lost 3 bases, and 7 bases had no gene match. Germline values: CDR1 SGHTS, CDR2 YDEGEE. There are 15 residues in the CDR3.

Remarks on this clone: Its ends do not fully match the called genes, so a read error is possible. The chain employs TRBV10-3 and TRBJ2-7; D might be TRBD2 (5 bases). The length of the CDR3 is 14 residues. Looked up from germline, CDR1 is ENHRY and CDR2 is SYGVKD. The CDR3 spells CATSVDYPSYEQYF. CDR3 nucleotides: TGTGCCACCAGTGTAGACTACCCCTCCTACGAGCAGTACTTC.

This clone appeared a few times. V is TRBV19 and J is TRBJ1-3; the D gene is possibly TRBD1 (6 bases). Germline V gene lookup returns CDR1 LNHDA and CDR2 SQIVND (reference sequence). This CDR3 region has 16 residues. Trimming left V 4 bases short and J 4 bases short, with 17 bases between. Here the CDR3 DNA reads TGTGCCAGTAGTACCCGCCTCACAGGGTCCGGAAACACCATATATTTT. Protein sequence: CASSTRLTGSGNTIYF.

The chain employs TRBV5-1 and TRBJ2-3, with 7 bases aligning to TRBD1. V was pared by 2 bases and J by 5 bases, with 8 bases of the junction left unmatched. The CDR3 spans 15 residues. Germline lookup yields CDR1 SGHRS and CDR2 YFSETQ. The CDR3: CASSLQGLGKDTQYF. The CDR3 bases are TGCGCCAGCAGCTTACAGGGGTTGGGGAAAGATACGCAGTATTTT.

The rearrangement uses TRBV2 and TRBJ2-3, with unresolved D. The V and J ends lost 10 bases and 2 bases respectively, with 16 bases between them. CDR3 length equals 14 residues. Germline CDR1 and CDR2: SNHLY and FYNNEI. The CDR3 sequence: CATQSPGYTDTQYF. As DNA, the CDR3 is TGTGCCACCCAGAGTCCAGGTTACACAGATACGCAGTATTTT.

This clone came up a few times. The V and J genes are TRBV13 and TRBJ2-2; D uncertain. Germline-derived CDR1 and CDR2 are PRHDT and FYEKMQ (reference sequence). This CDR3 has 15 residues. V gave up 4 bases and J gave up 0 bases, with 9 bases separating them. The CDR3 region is CASSSPRPNTGELFF. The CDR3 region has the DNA TGTGCCAGCAGCTCCCCGCGGCCGAACACCGGGGAGCTGTTTTTT.

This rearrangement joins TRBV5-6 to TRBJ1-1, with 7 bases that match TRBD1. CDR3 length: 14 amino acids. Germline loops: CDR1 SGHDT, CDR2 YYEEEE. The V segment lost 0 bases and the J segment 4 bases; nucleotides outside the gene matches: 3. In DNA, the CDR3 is TGTGCCAGCAGCTTGGCACAGGGGACCACTGAAGCTTTCTTT. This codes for CASSLAQGTTEAFF. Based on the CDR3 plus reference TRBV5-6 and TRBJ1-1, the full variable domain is DAGVTQSPTHLIKTRGQQVTLRCSPKSGHDTVSWYQQALGQGPQFIFQYYEEEERQRGNFPDRFSGHQFPNYSSELNVNALLLGDSALYLCASSLAQGTTEAFFGQGTRLTVV.